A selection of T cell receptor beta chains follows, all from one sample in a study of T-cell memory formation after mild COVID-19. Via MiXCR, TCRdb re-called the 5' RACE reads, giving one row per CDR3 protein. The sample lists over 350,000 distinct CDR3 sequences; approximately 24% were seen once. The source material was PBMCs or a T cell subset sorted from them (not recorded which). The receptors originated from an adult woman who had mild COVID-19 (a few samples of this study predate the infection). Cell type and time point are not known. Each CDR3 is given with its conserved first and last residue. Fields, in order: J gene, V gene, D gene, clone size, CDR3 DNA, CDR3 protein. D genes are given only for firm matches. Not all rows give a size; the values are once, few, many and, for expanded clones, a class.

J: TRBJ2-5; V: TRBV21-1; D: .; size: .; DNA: TGTGCCAGCCGCCGAGGGGGGTTATGGGAGACCCAGTACTTC; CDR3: CASRRGGLWETQYF
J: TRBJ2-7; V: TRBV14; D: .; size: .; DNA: TGTGCCAGCAGCTGGGCCGCTTCCTACGAGCAGTACTTC; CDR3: CASSWAASYEQYF
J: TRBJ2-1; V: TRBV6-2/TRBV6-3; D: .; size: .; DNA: TGTGCCAGCAGTCCGACGGAGAGGTCCTACAATGAGCAGTTCTTC; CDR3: CASSPTERSYNEQFF
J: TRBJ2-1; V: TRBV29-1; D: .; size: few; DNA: TGCAGCGTTGCCACAGGTTTCTACAATGAGCAGTTCTTC; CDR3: CSVATGFYNEQFF
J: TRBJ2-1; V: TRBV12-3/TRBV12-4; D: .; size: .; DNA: TGTGCCAGCAGTTTATCTGAGCAGTTCTTC; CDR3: CASSLSEQFF
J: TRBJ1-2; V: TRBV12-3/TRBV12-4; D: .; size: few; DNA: TGTGCCAGCAGTCCCAAAGGGGCGGGGGGCTACACCTTC; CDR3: CASSPKGAGGYTF
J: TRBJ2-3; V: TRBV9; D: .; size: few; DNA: TGTGCCAGCACGGTAACAGCCCTCACAGATACGCAGTATTTT; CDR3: CASTVTALTDTQYF
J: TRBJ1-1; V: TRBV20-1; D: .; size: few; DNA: TGCAGTGCTCGACGAGGGGGGCCCACTGAAGCTTTCTTT; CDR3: CSARRGGPTEAFF
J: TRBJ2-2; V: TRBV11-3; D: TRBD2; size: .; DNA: TGTGCCAGCAAATGGGGGACTAGCGGGAGACCGGACACCGGGGAGCTGTTTTTT; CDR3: CASKWGTSGRPDTGELFF
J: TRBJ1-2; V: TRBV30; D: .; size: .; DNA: TGTGCCTGGGAACAGGGAAATAACTATGGCTACACCTTC; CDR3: CAWEQGNNYGYTF
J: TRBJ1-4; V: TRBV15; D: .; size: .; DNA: TGTGCCACCAGCAGAGACAGCCGGGAAAAACTGTTTTTT; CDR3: CATSRDSREKLFF
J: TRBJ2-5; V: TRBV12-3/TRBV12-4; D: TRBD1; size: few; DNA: TGTGCCAGCAGTTTCGACAGGGACGAAGAGACCCAGTACTTC; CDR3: CASSFDRDEETQYF
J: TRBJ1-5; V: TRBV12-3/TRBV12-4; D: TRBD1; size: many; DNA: TGTGCCAGCGCCACAGGGGACAGGGGTGGGAATCAGCCCCAGCATTTT; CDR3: CASATGDRGGNQPQHF
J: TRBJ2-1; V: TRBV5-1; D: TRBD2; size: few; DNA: TGCGCCAGCAGCTTCTGGACTAGCGGGAGGTCCAATGAGCAGTTCTTC; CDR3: CASSFWTSGRSNEQFF
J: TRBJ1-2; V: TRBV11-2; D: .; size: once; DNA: TGTGCCAGAAAAGAGGATGGCTACACCTTC; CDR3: CARKEDGYTF
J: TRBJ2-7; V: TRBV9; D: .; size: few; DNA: TGTGCCAGCAGCGTAGGGGTAGCGGCAAGCTCCTACGAGCAGTACTTC; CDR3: CASSVGVAASSYEQYF
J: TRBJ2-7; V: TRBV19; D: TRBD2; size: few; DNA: TGTGCCAGTAGTATGGCGGGGGAAACCTACGAGCAGTACTTC; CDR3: CASSMAGETYEQYF
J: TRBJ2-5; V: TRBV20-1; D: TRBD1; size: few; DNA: TGCAGTGCACCCACAGGGGGCGTAGAGACCCAGTACTTC; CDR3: CSAPTGGVETQYF
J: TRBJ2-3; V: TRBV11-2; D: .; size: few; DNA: TGTGCCAGCAGCTTTCCCCCCGGCACAGATACGCAGTATTTT; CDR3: CASSFPPGTDTQYF
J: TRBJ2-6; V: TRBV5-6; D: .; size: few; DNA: TGTGCCAGCAGCTTGATGTACAGGTCTGGGGCCAACGTCCTGACTTTC; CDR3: CASSLMYRSGANVLTF
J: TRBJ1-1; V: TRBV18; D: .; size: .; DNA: TGTGCCAGCTCAATCCGAACCAAATCGAACACTGAAGCTTTCTTT; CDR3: CASSIRTKSNTEAFF
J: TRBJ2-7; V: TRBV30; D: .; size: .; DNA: TGTGCCTGGAGCGGTCGTTCTTACGAGCAGTACTTC; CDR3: CAWSGRSYEQYF
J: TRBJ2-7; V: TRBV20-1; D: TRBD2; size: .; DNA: TGCAGTGCTACGGGCCCCGGACTAGCGCTCTCCTACGAGCAGTACTTC; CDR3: CSATGPGLALSYEQYF
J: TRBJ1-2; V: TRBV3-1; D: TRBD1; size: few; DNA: TGTGCCAGCAGCCAGAGCGACAGGGGGCGGTTTGGCTACACCTTC; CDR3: CASSQSDRGRFGYTF
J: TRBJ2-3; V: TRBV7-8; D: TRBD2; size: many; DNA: TGTGCCAGCAGCGCCTTAGCGGGAGCAAACACAGATACGCAGTATTTT; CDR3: CASSALAGANTDTQYF
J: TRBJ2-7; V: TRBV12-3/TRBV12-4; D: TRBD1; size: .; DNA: TGTGCCAGCAGCGGGACAGATCCCTACGAGCAGTACTTC; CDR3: CASSGTDPYEQYF
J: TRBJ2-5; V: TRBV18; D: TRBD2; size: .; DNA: TGTGCCAGCTCCTACGAGGGAGGGACGGAGACCCAGTACTTC; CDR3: CASSYEGGTETQYF
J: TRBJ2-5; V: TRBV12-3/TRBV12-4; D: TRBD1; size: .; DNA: TGTGCCAGCAGCCGACGAGGGACAGGGGGCCGAGAGACCCAGTACTTC; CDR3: CASSRRGTGGRETQYF
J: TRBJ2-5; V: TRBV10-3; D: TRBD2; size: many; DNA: TGTGCCATCAAACCGGGACTAGCGGGAGAGACCCAGTACTTC; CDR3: CAIKPGLAGETQYF
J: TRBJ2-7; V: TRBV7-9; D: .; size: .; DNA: TGTGCCAGCAGCCCAAAGGCGGACTTTCCCGAGCAGTACTTC; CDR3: CASSPKADFPEQYF
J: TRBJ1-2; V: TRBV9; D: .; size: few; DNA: TGTGCCAGCAGTGGACTGGGAAGACTGCACTATGGCTACACCTTC; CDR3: CASSGLGRLHYGYTF
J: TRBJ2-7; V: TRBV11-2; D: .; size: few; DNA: TGTGCCAGCAGCTCACGGGACTCCTGGGACGAGCAGTACTTC; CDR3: CASSSRDSWDEQYF
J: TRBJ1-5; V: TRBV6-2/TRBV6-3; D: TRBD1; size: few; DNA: TGTGCCAGCAGTTACGAGGACAGGGTCAATCAGCCCCAGCATTTT; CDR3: CASSYEDRVNQPQHF
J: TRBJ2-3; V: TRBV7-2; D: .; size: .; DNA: TGTGCCAGCAGCTCTAGCTCAGCCTCCACCCCAACAGATACGCAGTATTTT; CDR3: CASSSSSASTPTDTQYF
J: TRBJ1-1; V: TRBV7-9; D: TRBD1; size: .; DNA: TGTGCCAGCAGCTCCCGGACAGGTCAGAACACTGAAGCTTTCTTT; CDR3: CASSSRTGQNTEAFF
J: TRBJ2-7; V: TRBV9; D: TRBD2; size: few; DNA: TGTGCCAGCAGCGGGGACGGGGGGTCGACCGAGCAGTACTTC; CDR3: CASSGDGGSTEQYF
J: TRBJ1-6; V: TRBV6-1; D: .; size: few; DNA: TGTGCCAGCAGTGGAGAAGGGTATTCACCCCTCCACTTT; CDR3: CASSGEGYSPLHF
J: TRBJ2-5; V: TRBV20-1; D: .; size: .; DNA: TGCAGTGCTAGACTCGGGGGCGGAGAGACCCAGTACTTC; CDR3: CSARLGGGETQYF
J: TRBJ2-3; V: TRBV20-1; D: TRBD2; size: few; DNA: TGCAGTGCCCTACCTGGGACTAGCGTCACAGATACGCAGTATTTT; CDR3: CSALPGTSVTDTQYF
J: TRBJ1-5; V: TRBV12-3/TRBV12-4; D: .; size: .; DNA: TGTGCCAGCAGTTTGAGTGAGGGGATTCAGCCCCAGCATTTT; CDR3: CASSLSEGIQPQHF
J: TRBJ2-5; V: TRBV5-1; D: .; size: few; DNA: TGCGCCAGCAGCTTGGTAACAGGGAGGCAAGAGACCCAGTACTTC; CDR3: CASSLVTGRQETQYF
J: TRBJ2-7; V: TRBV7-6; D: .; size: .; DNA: TGTGCCAGCAGCGCGCAACCCGGGACGCTAGGGGAGCAGTACTTC; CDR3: CASSAQPGTLGEQYF
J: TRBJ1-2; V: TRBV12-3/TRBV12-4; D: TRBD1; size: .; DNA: TGTGCCAGCAGCCCGACAGGGGTTCGCTATGGCTACACCTTC; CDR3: CASSPTGVRYGYTF
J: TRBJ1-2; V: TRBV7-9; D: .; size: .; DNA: TGTGCCAGCAGCTTCGCAGGGTTCGATGGCTACACCTTC; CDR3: CASSFAGFDGYTF
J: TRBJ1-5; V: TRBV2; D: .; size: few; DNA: TGTGCCAGCAGGGCGGGGCCGGGGCAGCCCCAGCATTTT; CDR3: CASRAGPGQPQHF
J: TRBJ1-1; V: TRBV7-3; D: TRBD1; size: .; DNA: TGTGCCAGCAGTTCGGACGCAGGGGGCACTGAAGCTTTCTTT; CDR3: CASSSDAGGTEAFF
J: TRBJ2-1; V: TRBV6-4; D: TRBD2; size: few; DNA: TGTGCCAGCAGTGACTCAGAGCGGGGGGACTACAATGAGCAGTTCTTC; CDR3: CASSDSERGDYNEQFF
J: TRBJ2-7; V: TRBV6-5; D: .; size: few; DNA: TGTGCCAGCAGTTACTCGACCGGGGGTACCCCCTACGAGCAGTACTTC; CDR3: CASSYSTGGTPYEQYF
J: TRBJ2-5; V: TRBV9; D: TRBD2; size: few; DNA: TGTGCCAGCAGCGTAACCCTGACTAGCCGGGGAGAGACCCAGTACTTC; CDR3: CASSVTLTSRGETQYF